Listed below are T cell receptor beta chains from one sample, sequenced in a study of T cell responses to AZD1222 COVID-19 vaccine. TCRdb's copy holds only in-frame clones and misses some; the assay was immunoSEQ multiplex PCR. The data hold about 97,000 clones, with about 88% observed a single time. The sequences come from peripheral blood, collected on day 0 of AZD1222 vaccination. The receptors here all came from an adult in good health. Both conserved end residues are part of each CDR3. The D gene is left open where the match is weak. A row's size may be missing; if present it is once, few, many or a size class.

size | J | length | V | D | CDR3 | DNA
- | TRBJ1-3 | 17 | TRBV28 | - | CASRLIWDPNSGNTIYF | TGTGCCAGCAGACTTATTTGGGACCCTAACTCCGGAAACACCATATATTTT
few | TRBJ1-2 | 15 | TRBV6-2/TRBV6-3 | TRBD1 | CASSYGGQESSGYTF | TGTGCCAGCAGTTACGGAGGACAGGAGTCCTCCGGCTACACCTTC
- | TRBJ2-7 | 16 | TRBV18 | TRBD2 | CASSPVQGGSSYEQYF | TGTGCCAGCTCACCAGTGCAGGGAGGGTCCTCCTACGAGCAGTACTTC
- | TRBJ2-3 | 14 | TRBV24-1 | - | CATSDPSSLDTQYF | TGTGCCACCAGTGATCCTAGCAGTTTAGATACGCAGTATTTT
once | TRBJ2-7 | 14 | TRBV5-1 | - | CASKVRDLPYEQYF | TGCGCCAGCAAAGTCCGGGACTTACCCTACGAGCAGTACTTC
- | TRBJ2-5 | 15 | TRBV28 | TRBD1 | CASSLPTGYRETQYF | TGTGCCAGCAGTCTCCCGACAGGGTATAGGGAGACCCAGTACTTC
- | TRBJ2-7 | 14 | TRBV10-3 | - | CAISGPVQGWEQYF | TGTGCCATCAGTGGTCCCGTACAGGGCTGGGAGCAGTACTTC
few | TRBJ1-1 | 16 | TRBV7-9 | TRBD1 | CASSFWQGGLNTEAFF | TGTGCCAGCAGCTTTTGGCAGGGGGGATTGAACACTGAAGCTTTCTTT
- | TRBJ1-2 | 14 | TRBV5-5 | - | CASSFGQANYGYTF | TGTGCCAGCAGCTTTGGCCAGGCTAACTATGGCTACACCTTC
- | TRBJ2-1 | 15 | TRBV28 | TRBD2 | CASRKAGGTYNEQFF | TGTGCCAGCAGAAAAGCGGGGGGTACCTACAATGAGCAGTTCTTC
- | TRBJ2-7 | 13 | TRBV5-1 | - | CASRLRADDEQYF | TGCGCCAGCAGACTCAGGGCGGACGACGAGCAGTACTTC
- | TRBJ1-2 | 13 | TRBV19 | - | CASSISLWNGYTF | TGTGCCAGTAGTATAAGCCTTTGGAATGGCTACACCTTC
- | TRBJ2-2 | 16 | TRBV5-6 | TRBD1 | CASSADRGEDTGELFF | TGTGCCAGCAGCGCTGACAGGGGGGAGGACACCGGGGAGCTGTTTTTT
- | TRBJ2-5 | 15 | TRBV19 | - | CASSMRRGGQETQYF | TGTGCCAGTAGTATGAGGAGGGGGGGTCAAGAGACCCAGTACTTC
- | TRBJ1-2 | 16 | TRBV28 | TRBD1 | CASSIDPGGDNYGYTF | TGTGCCAGCAGTATAGACCCAGGGGGGGATAACTATGGCTACACCTTC
once | TRBJ2-1 | 16 | TRBV11-3 | - | CASSSWAPGATNEQFF | TGTGCCAGCAGCTCCTGGGCTCCGGGGGCCACCAATGAGCAGTTCTTC
- | TRBJ2-2 | 15 | TRBV4-1 | TRBD1 | CASSQDWQGAGELFF | TGCGCCAGCAGCCAAGATTGGCAGGGGGCCGGGGAGCTGTTTTTT
- | TRBJ1-6 | 18 | TRBV5-6 | TRBD1 | CASSLTHGTGEEYSPLHF | TGTGCCAGCAGCTTGACCCACGGGACAGGTGAAGAATATTCACCCCTCCACTTT
once | TRBJ2-6 | 17 | TRBV5-4 | - | CASSLSAGISGANVLTF | TGTGCCAGCAGCTTGAGCGCCGGCATCTCTGGGGCCAACGTCCTGACTTTC
- | TRBJ1-1 | 15 | TRBV6-5 | - | CASSYSNRPNTEAFF | TGTGCCAGCAGTTACTCGAACAGACCGAACACTGAAGCTTTCTTT
- | TRBJ2-7 | 14 | TRBV5-8 | TRBD1 | CASFLGTAHYEQYF | TGTGCCAGCTTCCTAGGGACAGCCCATTACGAGCAGTACTTC
once | TRBJ1-2 | 16 | TRBV9 | - | CASSVGGTGRQFGYTF | TGTGCCAGCAGCGTAGGTGGAACAGGGCGTCAATTTGGCTACACCTTC
- | TRBJ2-2 | 16 | TRBV5-1 | - | CASSFGPGTDTGELFF | TGCGCCAGCAGCTTTGGCCCCGGGACGGACACCGGGGAGCTGTTTTTT
- | TRBJ1-1 | 17 | TRBV28 | TRBD1 | CASSLNGPRTGGTEAFF | TGTGCCAGCAGTTTAAATGGACCCCGGACAGGGGGCACTGAAGCTTTCTTT
- | TRBJ2-5 | 16 | TRBV6-6 | TRBD2 | CASSTGTSGGKETQYF | TGTGCCAGCAGCACCGGGACTAGCGGGGGGAAAGAGACCCAGTACTTC
once | TRBJ2-3 | 15 | TRBV19 | TRBD2 | CASSSSGGASDTQYF | TGTGCCAGTAGTTCTAGCGGGGGGGCCTCGGATACGCAGTATTTT
- | TRBJ1-3 | 14 | TRBV18 | - | CASSPQGSGNTIYF | TGTGCCAGCTCACCCCAGGGCTCTGGAAACACCATATATTTT
- | TRBJ1-2 | 14 | TRBV6-5 | - | CATYRITSLGGYTF | TGTGCCACGTACCGCATTACCTCGTTAGGTGGCTACACCTTC
- | TRBJ1-2 | 14 | TRBV7-9 | TRBD1 | CASSRQGFNYGYTF | TGTGCCAGCAGCCGACAGGGGTTTAACTATGGCTACACCTTC
- | TRBJ2-7 | 11 | TRBV30 | - | CAWGQGYEQYF | TGTGCCTGGGGACAAGGCTACGAGCAGTACTTC
- | TRBJ1-1 | 11 | TRBV29-1 | - | CSVGGWTEAFF | TGCAGCGTTGGAGGGTGGACTGAAGCTTTCTTT